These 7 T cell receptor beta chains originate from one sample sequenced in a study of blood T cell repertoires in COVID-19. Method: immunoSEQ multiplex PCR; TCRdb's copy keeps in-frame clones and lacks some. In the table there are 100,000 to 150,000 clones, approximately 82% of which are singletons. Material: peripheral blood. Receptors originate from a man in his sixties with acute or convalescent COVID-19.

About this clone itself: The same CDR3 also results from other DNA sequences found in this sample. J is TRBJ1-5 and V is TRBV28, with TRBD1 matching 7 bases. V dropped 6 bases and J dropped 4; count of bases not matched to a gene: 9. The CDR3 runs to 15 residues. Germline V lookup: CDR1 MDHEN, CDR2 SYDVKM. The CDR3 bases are TGTGCCAGCAGCCCCCGGACAGGCTTAAATCAGCCCCAGCATTTT. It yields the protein CASSPRTGLNQPQHF. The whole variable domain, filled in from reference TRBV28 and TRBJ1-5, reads DVKVTQSSRYLVKRTGEKVFLECVQDMDHENMFWYRQDPGLGLRLIYFSYDVKMKEKGDIPEGYSVSREKKERFSLILESASTNQTSMYLCASSPRTGLNQPQHFGDGTRLSIL.

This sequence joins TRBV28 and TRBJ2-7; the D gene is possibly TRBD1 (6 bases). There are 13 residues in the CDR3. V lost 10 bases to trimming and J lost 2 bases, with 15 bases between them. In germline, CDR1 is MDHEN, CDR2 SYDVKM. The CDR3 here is CATRRGGPYEQYF. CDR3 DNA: TGTGCCACCCGTCGAGGGGGACCCTACGAGCAGTACTTC.

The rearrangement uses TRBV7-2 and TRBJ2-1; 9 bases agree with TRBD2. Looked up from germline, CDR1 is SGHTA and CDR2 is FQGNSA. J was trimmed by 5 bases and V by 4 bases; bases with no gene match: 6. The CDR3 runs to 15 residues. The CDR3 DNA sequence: TGTGCCAGCAGCTCCCAGACTAGCGGAGACAATGAGCAGTTCTTC. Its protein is CASSSQTSGDNEQFF. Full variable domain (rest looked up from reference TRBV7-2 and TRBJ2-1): GAGVSQSPSNKVTEKGKDVELRCDPISGHTALYWYRQSLGQGLEFLIYFQGNSAPDKSGLPSDRFSAERTGGSVSTLTIQRTQQEDSAVYLCASSSQTSGDNEQFFGPGTRLTVL.

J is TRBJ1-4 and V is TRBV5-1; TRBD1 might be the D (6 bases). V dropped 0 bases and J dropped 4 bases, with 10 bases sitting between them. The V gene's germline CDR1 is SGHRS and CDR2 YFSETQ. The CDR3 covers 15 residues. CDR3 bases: TGCGCCAGCAGCTTGGAGGACAGACATAATGAAAAACTGTTTTTT. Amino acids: CASSLEDRHNEKLFF.

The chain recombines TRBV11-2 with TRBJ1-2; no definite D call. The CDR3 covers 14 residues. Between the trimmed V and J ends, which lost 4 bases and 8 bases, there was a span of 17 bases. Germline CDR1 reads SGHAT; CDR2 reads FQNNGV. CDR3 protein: CASSSLTRGEGYTF. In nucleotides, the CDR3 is TGTGCCAGCAGCTCCTTGACTCGGGGTGAAGGCTACACCTTC.

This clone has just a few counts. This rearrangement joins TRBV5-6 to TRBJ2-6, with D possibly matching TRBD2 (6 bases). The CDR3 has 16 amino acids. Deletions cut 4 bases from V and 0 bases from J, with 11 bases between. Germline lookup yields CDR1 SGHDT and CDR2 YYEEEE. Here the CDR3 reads CASSPGGPSGANVLTF. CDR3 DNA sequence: TGTGCCAGCAGCCCCGGGGGTCCCTCTGGGGCCAACGTCCTGACTTTC.

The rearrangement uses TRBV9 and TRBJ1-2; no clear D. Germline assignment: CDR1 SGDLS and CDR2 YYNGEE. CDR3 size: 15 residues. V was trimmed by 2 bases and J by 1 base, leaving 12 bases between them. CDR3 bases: TGTGCCAGCAGCGTCGGCCATTCGGGTAACTATGGCTACACCTTC. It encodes CASSVGHSGNYGYTF.